The clone carrying this T cell receptor (beta chain) was picked up many times. Its target is unknown. Using its own MiXCR run on the RT-PCR reads, TCRdb lists one record per CDR3 protein. The table records 500,000 to 650,000 distinct CDR3 sequences, 7.6% of them present only once. V lost 3 bases and J lost 2, with 15 bases in between. Germline V gives CDR1 DFQATT, CDR2 SNEGSKA (reference sequence). The CDR3 totals 15 residues. The data stem from a study of response to subunit inactivated influenza vaccine. The study's findings and limits: The authors proposed limited new T cell recruitment per seasonal influenza vaccination.

The chain combines TRBV20-1 with TRBJ2-3, with a possible D match to TRBD2 (6 bases). Sequenced here: PBMCs from blood, sampled about 23 months after vaccination. This clonotype originated in a man in his fifties or sixties who received an inactivated influenza vaccine. The CDR3 loop reads CSASRRDPITDTQYF. In nucleotides, the CDR3 is TGCAGTGCTAGTCGGCGGGACCCCATCACAGATACGCAGTATTTT.